The present entry profiles one T cell receptor beta chain with its context. The sample comes from a study of T-cell memory formation after mild COVID-19. TCRdb reprocessed the 5' RACE reads via MiXCR and lists one record per CDR3 protein. The repertoire consists of some 54,000 distinct CDR3 sequences, with more than 8% occurring once and the leading ten covering more than 1%. The sequence came from a man aged 18 to 29 who had mild COVID-19 (a few samples of this study predate the infection). Cell type and time point are not known. The sample was PBMCs or a T cell subset sorted from them (not recorded which).

CDR3 bases: TGTGCCAGCAGTTACAGGGGGAACGAGCAGTACTTC. This translates into CASSYRGNEQYF. This chain connects TRBV6-2 or TRBV6-3 to TRBJ2-7; D is perhaps TRBD1 (6 bases). This CDR3 is built from 12 residues. Trimming shortened V by 2 bases and J by 5 bases, and 7 bases separated the two germline ends. Germline assignment: CDR1 MNHEY and CDR2 SVGEGT.